This entry lists 7 T cell receptor beta chains sequenced from one sample in a study of OX40 agonist ivuxolimab in advanced cancers. TCRdb's table, derived via immunoSEQ multiplex PCR, lists solely in-frame clones and lacks some. The table records 47,000 or so clones, over 85% of them present only once. The sequenced sample was CD4+ or CD8+ T cells sorted from blood, obtained in a trial of the OX40 agonist ivuxolimab. The source is an adult with an advanced solid tumor such as melanoma, head and neck, liver or kidney cancer.

CDR3 protein: CASSPGLAGHYEQYF. Written as DNA, the CDR3 is TGTGCCAGCAGCCCAGGACTAGCGGGTCACTACGAGCAGTACTTC. The V gene is TRBV7-2, the J gene TRBJ2-7; TRBD2 matches at 11 bases. Trimming cost V 5 bases and J 3 bases; bases outside gene matches: 6. CDR1 is SGHTA and CDR2 is FQGNSA in the germline V gene. CDR3 length: 15 residues.

A single count supports this clone. The genes are TRBV7-2 and TRBJ2-1, with 12 bases identical to TRBD1. This CDR3 is built from 15 residues. V lost 4 bases to trimming and J lost 9 bases; unmatched junction nucleotides: 7. Germline CDR1 SGHTA, CDR2 FQGNSA. Here the CDR3 DNA reads TGTGCCAGCAGCTCCCGGGACAGGGGGCGAGGTGAGCAGTTCTTC. Amino acid sequence: CASSSRDRGRGEQFF. Supplemented by reference TRBV7-2 and TRBJ2-1, the full variable domain reads GAGVSQSPSNKVTEKGKDVELRCDPISGHTALYWYRQSLGQGLEFLIYFQGNSAPDKSGLPSDRFSAERTGGSVSTLTIQRTQQEDSAVYLCASSSRDRGRGEQFFGPGTRLTVL.

In nucleotides, the CDR3 is TGCAGTGATGATACGCAGTATTTT. It specifies CSDDTQYF. V is TRBV20-1 and J is TRBJ2-3; D remains ambiguous. V lost 7 bases to trimming and J lost 6 bases, with 2 bases between them. Germline lookup yields CDR1 DFQATT and CDR2 SNEGSKA (reference sequence). This CDR3 spans 8 amino acids.

The J gene is TRBJ2-2, the V gene TRBV19; D gene unclear. This CDR3 region has 16 residues. Germline lookup yields CDR1 LNHDA and CDR2 SQIVND (reference sequence). The V end was cut by 3 bases, the J end by 5 bases, with 16 bases between. CDR3 loop: CASSILLVLRTGELFF. The CDR3 bases are TGTGCCAGTAGTATTCTCTTGGTTTTGAGGACCGGGGAGCTGTTTTTT.

The chain has TRBV2 and TRBJ1-2; 7 nucleotides match TRBD1. V was pared by 5 bases and J by 3 bases, with 6 bases of the junction left unmatched. The CDR3 covers 14 residues. The germline V gene has CDR1 SNHLY and CDR2 FYNNEI. This CDR3 reads CASSPGGTDYGYTF. The CDR3 region has the DNA TGTGCCAGCAGTCCAGGGGGGACAGACTATGGCTACACCTTC.

The chain uses TRBV29-1 and TRBJ1-2; D not resolved. V was pared by 6 bases and J by 2 bases, with 13 bases between. The CDR3 is 13 residues long. CDR1 SQVTM and CDR2 ANQGSEA come from the germline V gene. The CDR3 is CSVRAHGNYGYTF. In nucleotides, the CDR3 is TGCAGCGTCCGGGCACACGGCAACTATGGCTACACCTTC.

This chain uses TRBV7-2 with TRBJ2-7; D not certain. Germline lookup yields CDR1 SGHTA and CDR2 FQGNSA. V was shortened by 2 bases and J by 4 bases, with 15 bases between the two germline ends. The CDR3 is made up of 15 amino acids. The CDR3 reads CASSLQTLDGYEQYF. The CDR3 nucleotides read TGTGCCAGCAGCTTACAAACCTTGGACGGTTACGAGCAGTACTTC.